This TCR beta chain is drawn from a study of tumor and adjacent non-tumor tissue in lung cancer. Trimming took 4 bases from V and 7 from J, leaving 16 bases between them. The CDR3 has 14 residues. The library came from three nested PCR rounds adapted from ARM-PCR protocols. TCRdb called the multiplex PCR reads again in MiXCR, with one record for every CDR3 protein. The sample consists of some 120,000 distinct CDR3 sequences, 66% of them appearing once. This sample's RNA came from whole unsorted tissue. For this clonotype: The final CDR3 position lacks the conserved phenylalanine or tryptophan, pointing to a likely read error.

The source is a man aged 25 to 40 with non-small cell lung cancer. V gene TRBV12-3 or TRBV12-4 combines with J gene TRBJ1-1; the D gene is possibly TRBD1 (6 bases). Sequenced input: lung tumor tissue. CDR3 loop: CASSSTGIFIEAFS. The CDR3 DNA sequence: TGTGCCAGCAGTTCAACAGGGATATTCATTGAAGCTTTCTCT.